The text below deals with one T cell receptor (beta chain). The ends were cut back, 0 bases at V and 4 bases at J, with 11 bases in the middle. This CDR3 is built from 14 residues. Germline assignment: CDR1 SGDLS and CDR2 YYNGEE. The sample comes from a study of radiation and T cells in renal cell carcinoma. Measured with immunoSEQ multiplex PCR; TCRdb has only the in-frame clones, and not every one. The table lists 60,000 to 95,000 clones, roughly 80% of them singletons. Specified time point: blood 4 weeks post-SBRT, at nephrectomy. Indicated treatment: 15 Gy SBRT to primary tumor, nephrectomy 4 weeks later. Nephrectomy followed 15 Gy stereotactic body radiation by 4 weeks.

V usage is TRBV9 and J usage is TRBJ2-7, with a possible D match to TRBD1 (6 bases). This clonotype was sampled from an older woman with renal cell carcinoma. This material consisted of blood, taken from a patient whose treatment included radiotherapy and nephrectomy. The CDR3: CASSVGDGQYEQYF. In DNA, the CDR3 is TGTGCCAGCAGCGTAGGAGACGGACAGTACGAGCAGTACTTC.